These T cell receptor beta chains were read from a single sample in a study of Ad26.COV2.S vaccination and SARS-CoV-2 variants. Clones were read by immunoSEQ multiplex PCR, and TCRdb kept only the in-frame ones, dropping some. The sample shows approximately 300,000 clones, around 84% of them seen only once. The sequenced sample was peripheral blood, obtained in a trial of Ad26.COV2.S vaccine versus placebo. The receptors shown here come from a person between 18 and 65 years old who received the Ad26.COV2.S COVID-19 vaccine or a placebo. Each CDR3 is given with its conserved first and last residue. A D gene is named only where the DNA matches it firmly. Some rows have no size entry. The others give once, few or many, or a class for an expanded clone.

abundance: few
j_gene: TRBJ1-6
v_gene: TRBV6-5
d_gene: -
CDR3aa: CASTTTDSPLHF
CDR3nt: TGTGCCAGCACCACAACGGATTCACCCCTCCACTTT

abundance: -
j_gene: TRBJ1-2
v_gene: TRBV25-1
d_gene: -
CDR3aa: CASSEPGTIHGYTF
CDR3nt: TGTGCCAGCAGTGAACCCGGGACAATCCATGGCTACACCTTC

abundance: -
j_gene: TRBJ2-3
v_gene: TRBV9
d_gene: -
CDR3aa: CASSGGLATQYF
CDR3nt: TGTGCCAGCAGCGGGGGGTTGGCTACGCAGTATTTT

abundance: few
j_gene: TRBJ1-2
v_gene: TRBV6-1
d_gene: TRBD1
CDR3aa: CASSEAPGQAYGYTF
CDR3nt: TGTGCCAGCAGTGAGGCCCCGGGACAGGCTTATGGCTACACCTTC

abundance: -
j_gene: TRBJ2-1
v_gene: TRBV3-1/TRBV3-2
d_gene: -
CDR3aa: CASMPFHSYNEQFF
CDR3nt: TGTGCCAGCATGCCGTTTCACTCCTACAATGAGCAGTTCTTC

abundance: -
j_gene: TRBJ1-2
v_gene: TRBV18
d_gene: -
CDR3aa: CASSPSGDYGYTF
CDR3nt: TGTGCCAGCTCACCTTCGGGGGACTATGGCTACACCTTC

abundance: -
j_gene: TRBJ1-1
v_gene: TRBV3-1/TRBV3-2
d_gene: -
CDR3aa: CASSQDVPFGQGRAEAFF
CDR3nt: TGTGCCAGCAGCCAAGATGTTCCCTTTGGGCAGGGGCGGGCTGAAGCTTTCTTT

abundance: -
j_gene: TRBJ1-1
v_gene: TRBV7-3
d_gene: -
CDR3aa: CASSLLARTEAFF
CDR3nt: TGTGCCAGCAGCTTACTGGCTAGGACTGAAGCTTTCTTT

abundance: -
j_gene: TRBJ1-3
v_gene: TRBV9
d_gene: -
CDR3aa: CASSFDGGSNTIYF
CDR3nt: TGTGCCAGCAGCTTTGACGGTGGAAGTAACACCATATATTTT

abundance: -
j_gene: TRBJ2-7
v_gene: TRBV5-4
d_gene: -
CDR3aa: CAVGKGPRDEQYF
CDR3nt: TGTGCCGTCGGAAAGGGCCCCCGGGACGAGCAGTACTTC

abundance: once
j_gene: TRBJ1-6
v_gene: TRBV9
d_gene: TRBD1
CDR3aa: CASSPSGTVGSPLHF
CDR3nt: TGTGCCAGCAGCCCTTCCGGGACAGTCGGTTCACCCCTCCACTTT

abundance: once
j_gene: TRBJ2-6
v_gene: TRBV6-5
d_gene: -
CDR3aa: CASGRGYSGANVLTF
CDR3nt: TGTGCCAGCGGCCGGGGCTACTCTGGGGCCAACGTCCTGACTTTC

abundance: once
j_gene: TRBJ1-2
v_gene: TRBV7-8
d_gene: TRBD1
CDR3aa: CASSLRDSYGYTF
CDR3nt: TGTGCCAGCAGCCTCCGGGACAGCTATGGCTACACCTTC

abundance: -
j_gene: TRBJ2-7
v_gene: TRBV27
d_gene: -
CDR3aa: CASSFLAGEQYF
CDR3nt: TGTGCCAGCAGTTTTCTAGCCGGAGAACAGTACTTC

abundance: -
j_gene: TRBJ1-1
v_gene: TRBV19
d_gene: -
CDR3aa: CASSVHTEAFF
CDR3nt: TGTGCCAGTAGTGTCCACACTGAAGCTTTCTTT

abundance: -
j_gene: TRBJ1-1
v_gene: TRBV6-5
d_gene: -
CDR3aa: CASRGGGYMNTEAFF
CDR3nt: TGTGCCAGCAGAGGAGGGGGGTACATGAACACTGAAGCTTTCTTT

abundance: -
j_gene: TRBJ1-3
v_gene: TRBV25-1
d_gene: -
CDR3aa: CASSEPERFFGNTIYF
CDR3nt: TGTGCCAGCAGTGAACCCGAGCGGTTCTTTGGAAACACCATATATTTT

abundance: -
j_gene: TRBJ1-5
v_gene: TRBV19
d_gene: TRBD1
CDR3aa: CASSPTGGQQPQHF
CDR3nt: TGTGCCAGTAGTCCAACAGGGGGCCAGCAGCCCCAGCATTTT

abundance: -
j_gene: TRBJ2-5
v_gene: TRBV7-2
d_gene: -
CDR3aa: CASRQWGMGGTQYF
CDR3nt: TGTGCCAGCAGGCAATGGGGGATGGGGGGGACCCAGTACTTC

abundance: -
j_gene: TRBJ1-1
v_gene: TRBV7-2
d_gene: -
CDR3aa: CASSLQTNTEAFF
CDR3nt: TGTGCCAGCAGCCTCCAGACTAACACTGAAGCTTTCTTT

abundance: -
j_gene: TRBJ1-3
v_gene: TRBV5-1
d_gene: -
CDR3aa: CASSFEGSLGNTIYF
CDR3nt: TGCGCCAGCAGCTTTGAGGGGAGTTTGGGAAACACCATATATTTT

abundance: -
j_gene: TRBJ1-2
v_gene: TRBV3-1/TRBV3-2
d_gene: TRBD1
CDR3aa: CASSQETGRYGYTF
CDR3nt: TGTGCCAGCAGCCAAGAGACAGGGCGGTATGGCTACACCTTC

abundance: -
j_gene: TRBJ1-1
v_gene: TRBV19
d_gene: -
CDR3aa: CASSITAAINTEAFF
CDR3nt: TGTGCCAGTAGTATTACAGCCGCAATAAACACTGAAGCTTTCTTT

abundance: -
j_gene: TRBJ1-1
v_gene: TRBV9
d_gene: TRBD1
CDR3aa: CASTRAPGQKNTEAFF
CDR3nt: TGTGCCAGCACACGGGCCCCGGGACAGAAAAACACTGAAGCTTTCTTT

abundance: -
j_gene: TRBJ1-4
v_gene: TRBV6-5
d_gene: -
CDR3aa: CASSYEGGGEKLFF
CDR3nt: TGTGCCAGCAGTTACGAAGGGGGAGGCGAAAAACTGTTTTTT

abundance: few
j_gene: TRBJ1-1
v_gene: TRBV20-1
d_gene: -
CDR3aa: CSARDMSEAFF
CDR3nt: TGCAGTGCTAGAGATATGAGTGAAGCTTTCTTT

abundance: -
j_gene: TRBJ2-5
v_gene: TRBV7-2
d_gene: TRBD2
CDR3aa: CASSPAGTKETQYF
CDR3nt: TGTGCCAGCAGTCCAGCGGGGACGAAGGAGACCCAGTACTTC

abundance: -
j_gene: TRBJ2-5
v_gene: TRBV2
d_gene: -
CDR3aa: CASSSWGLQQETQYF
CDR3nt: TGTGCCAGCAGCTCCTGGGGTCTACAGCAGGAGACCCAGTACTTC

abundance: -
j_gene: TRBJ2-5
v_gene: TRBV5-4
d_gene: -
CDR3aa: CATQNSGADKETQYF
CDR3nt: TGTGCCACCCAAAACTCGGGGGCAGACAAAGAGACCCAGTACTTC

abundance: -
j_gene: TRBJ2-5
v_gene: TRBV29-1
d_gene: -
CDR3aa: CASSGAQETQYF
CDR3nt: TGCGCTTCGTCCGGGGCTCAAGAGACCCAGTACTTC

abundance: -
j_gene: TRBJ2-7
v_gene: TRBV6-2/TRBV6-3
d_gene: -
CDR3aa: CASSRRSGSRPSEQYF
CDR3nt: TGTGCCAGCAGTCGGCGTTCGGGATCCAGACCCTCCGAGCAGTACTTC

abundance: -
j_gene: TRBJ2-5
v_gene: TRBV18
d_gene: TRBD1
CDR3aa: CASSPGTARETQYF
CDR3nt: TGTGCCAGCTCACCCGGGACAGCAAGAGAGACCCAGTACTTC

abundance: -
j_gene: TRBJ2-3
v_gene: TRBV10-3
d_gene: -
CDR3aa: CAISESGGAGDTQYF
CDR3nt: TGTGCCATCAGTGAGTCAGGTGGGGCAGGAGATACGCAGTATTTT

abundance: -
j_gene: TRBJ1-1
v_gene: TRBV11-2
d_gene: -
CDR3aa: CASSLVRDTEAFF
CDR3nt: TGTGCCAGCAGCTTAGTCAGGGATACTGAAGCTTTCTTT

abundance: -
j_gene: TRBJ1-2
v_gene: TRBV6-6
d_gene: TRBD1
CDR3aa: CASSRSGTGGGYTF
CDR3nt: TGTGCCAGCAGTCGATCCGGGACAGGGGGTGGCTACACCTTC

abundance: -
j_gene: TRBJ1-3
v_gene: TRBV11-2
d_gene: -
CDR3aa: CASSRLEGNTIYF
CDR3nt: TGTGCCAGCTCCCGTCTCGAGGGAAACACCATATATTTT

abundance: -
j_gene: TRBJ2-7
v_gene: TRBV5-1
d_gene: -
CDR3aa: CASRERTSFYEQYF
CDR3nt: TGCGCCAGCAGGGAACGGACCTCTTTCTACGAGCAGTACTTC

abundance: -
j_gene: TRBJ2-3
v_gene: TRBV30
d_gene: TRBD2
CDR3aa: CAFGLAGAADTQYF
CDR3nt: TGTGCCTTCGGACTAGCGGGAGCCGCGGATACGCAGTATTTT

abundance: -
j_gene: TRBJ2-2
v_gene: TRBV7-2
d_gene: -
CDR3aa: CASSLTKAGELFF
CDR3nt: TGTGCCAGCAGCTTAACGAAGGCCGGGGAGCTGTTTTTT